The 8 T cell receptor beta chains presented below share a single source sample, sequenced in a study of CD8+CD57+ T cells in acquired aplastic anemia. For CDR3 and TCR beta VDJ profiling, genomic DNA was the template used. TCRdb re-derived calls from the reads in MiXCR, one entry per CDR3 protein. Of about 170,000 distinct CDR3 sequences listed, around 50% are singletons. It was patients with CD8+CD57+ cell expansion by flow cytometry who were chosen for sequencing. The specimen was sorted CD4+, CD8+, or CD8+CD57+ T cells (not recorded which) from PBMCs. The receptor source for this set is a human donor with aplastic anemia.

This chain links TRBV20-1 with TRBJ2-5, with 8 bases matching TRBD2. V was clipped by 0 bases and J by 3 bases; unmatched bases: 6. The CDR3 sequence is 15 residues long. Looked up from germline, CDR1 is DFQATT and CDR2 is SNEGSKA (reference sequence). This CDR3 reads CSAREAGAPKETQYF. DNA of the CDR3: TGCAGTGCTAGAGAAGCGGGGGCTCCTAAAGAGACCCAGTACTTC.

This chain joins TRBV10-3 and TRBJ1-5; 12 nucleotides line up with TRBD1. The CDR3 extends over 15 amino acids. Trimming removed 4 bases from V and 7 bases from J; junction bases left unmatched: 5. CDR1 ENHRY and CDR2 SYGVKD come from the germline V gene. The CDR3 loop is CAISGGTGGGQPQHF. CDR3 DNA: TGTGCCATCAGTGGAGGGACAGGGGGCGGGCAGCCCCAGCATTTT.

This clonotype was observed many times. Since a much larger clone is just one base distant, this may be a read error. The genes are TRBV2 and TRBJ1-1; D is ambiguous. The CDR3 runs 14 residues. CDR1 and CDR2 (germline): SNHLY, FYNNEI. Trimming removed 6 bases at V and 2 bases at J, with 13 bases between. This chain's CDR3 is CASRSERLNTEAFF. For the CDR3, the DNA is TGTGCCAGCAGGTCGGAACGATTAAACACTGAAGCTTTCTTT. Combining the CDR3 with reference TRBV2 and TRBJ1-1 gives the whole variable domain EPEVTQTPSHQVTQMGQEVILRCVPISNHLYFYWYRQILGQKVEFLVSFYNNEISEKSEIFDDQFSVERPDGSNFTLKIRSTKLEDSAMYFCASRSERLNTEAFFGQGTRLTVV.

This chain uses TRBV19 with TRBJ2-5; possibly TRBD2 for D (5 bases). The CDR3 is 13 residues long. The germline V gene encodes CDR1 LNHDA and CDR2 SQIVND (reference sequence). The V gene lost 4 bases and the J gene lost 5 bases, with 11 bases spanning the gap. Here the CDR3 DNA reads TGTGCCAGTAGTACACTAGTCCGGGAGACCCAGTACTTC. Amino acids: CASSTLVRETQYF.

This clonotype showed up just a few times. The rearrangement uses TRBV10-2 and TRBJ1-2, with D uncertain. CDR3 length: 11 amino acids. Germline values: CDR1 WSHSY, CDR2 SAAADI. Trimming pared 10 bases from V and 4 bases from J, leaving 10 bases between. The DNA for the CDR3 is TGCGCCATAGAGGCATCCTATGGCTACACCTTC. Its translation: CAIEASYGYTF.

The chain recombines TRBV11-2 with TRBJ2-1; TRBD2 might be the D (5 bases). This CDR3 has 14 amino acids. V was pared by 3 bases and J by 5 bases, with 11 bases between. CDR1 and CDR2 (germline): SGHAT, FQNNGV. In DNA form, the CDR3 reads TGTGCCAGCAGCTTGGACTCGACTAACAATGAGCAGTTCTTC. As protein: CASSLDSTNNEQFF.

The rearrangement joins TRBV7-2 to TRBJ1-1; perhaps TRBD1 as D (5 bases). V was clipped by 3 bases and J by 1 base, with 9 bases between them. Germline assignment: CDR1 SGHTA and CDR2 FQGNSA. The CDR3 length is 14 residues. The CDR3 sequence: CASSLGVSNTEAFF. The CDR3 bases are TGTGCCAGCAGCTTGGGGGTATCGAACACTGAAGCTTTCTTT.

The chain uses TRBV7-9 and TRBJ1-1, with D possibly being TRBD1 (5 bases). Germline loops: CDR1 SEHNR, CDR2 FQNEAQ (reference sequence). With 10 bases removed from V and 8 bases from J, the gap between germline ends came to 17 bases. The CDR3 sequence is 12 residues long. The DNA for the CDR3 is TGTGCCAACAGGTCGGGGGGAACAGAAGCTTTCTTT. Amino acids: CANRSGGTEAFF.